This T cell receptor beta chain was captured in a study of T cell repertoires in cytomegalovirus infection. Background on the study: Matching HLA type, along with CMV infection, was indicated by public TCR beta signatures. Study observations and caveats: Summed public TCR beta family frequency identified CMV carriers bearing the relevant HLA. In two of eight donors, the top clonotype was HLA-C-restricted CMV-specific.

V was clipped by 2 bases and J by 2 bases, with 9 bases between them. The germline V gene encodes CDR1 SGHTA and CDR2 FQGNSA. The CDR3 totals 14 residues. The table lists this clonotype with many counts. The antigen remains unidentified. Via MiXCR, TCRdb re-called the reads, giving one row per CDR3 protein. The data contain hundreds of thousands of distinct CDR3 sequences, around 9.5% of them singletons. This sequence originates from a human donor in good health (CMV status not recorded). Some clones in this sample may be carry-over from other donors' samples. This sequence joins TRBV7-2 and TRBJ2-5; no firm D call. Source material: PBMCs. The CDR3 DNA reads TGTGCCAGCAGCTTACTCAGGTTTCAAGAGACCCAGTACTTC. It specifies CASSLLRFQETQYF.